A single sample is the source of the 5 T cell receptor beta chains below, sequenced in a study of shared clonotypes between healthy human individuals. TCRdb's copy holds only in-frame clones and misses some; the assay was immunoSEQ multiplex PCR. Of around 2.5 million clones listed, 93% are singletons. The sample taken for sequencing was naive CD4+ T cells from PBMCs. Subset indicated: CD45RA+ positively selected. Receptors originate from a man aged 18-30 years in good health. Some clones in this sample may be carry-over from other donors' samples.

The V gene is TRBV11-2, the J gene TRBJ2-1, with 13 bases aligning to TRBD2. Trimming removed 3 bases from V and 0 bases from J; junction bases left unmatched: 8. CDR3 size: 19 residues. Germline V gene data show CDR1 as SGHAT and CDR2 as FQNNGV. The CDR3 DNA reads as TGTGCCAGCAGCTTGCCGGGACTAGCGGGACTTAGCTCCTACAATGAGCAGTTCTTC. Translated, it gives CASSLPGLAGLSSYNEQFF.

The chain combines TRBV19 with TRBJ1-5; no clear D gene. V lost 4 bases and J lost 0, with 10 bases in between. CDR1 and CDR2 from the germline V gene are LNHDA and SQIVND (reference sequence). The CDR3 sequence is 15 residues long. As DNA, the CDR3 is TGTGCCAGTAGTACAGCAATTCCTAGCAATCAGCCCCAGCATTTT. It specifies CASSTAIPSNQPQHF.

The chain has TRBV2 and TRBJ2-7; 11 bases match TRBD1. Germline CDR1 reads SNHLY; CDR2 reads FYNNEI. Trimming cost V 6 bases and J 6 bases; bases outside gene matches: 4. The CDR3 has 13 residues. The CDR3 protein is CASRDGQGAEQYF. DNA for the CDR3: TGTGCCAGCAGGGACGGACAGGGGGCCGAGCAGTACTTC.

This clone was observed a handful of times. For the CDR3, the DNA is TGTGCCAGCAGCTTAACTGCGGCCATCCACGGCTACACCTTC. Its translation is CASSLTAAIHGYTF. The chain links TRBV7-2 to TRBJ1-2; no clear D. Germline V CDR1 and CDR2: SGHTA, FQGNSA. CDR3 size: 14 residues. V dropped 2 bases and J dropped 8 bases, with 15 bases sitting between them.

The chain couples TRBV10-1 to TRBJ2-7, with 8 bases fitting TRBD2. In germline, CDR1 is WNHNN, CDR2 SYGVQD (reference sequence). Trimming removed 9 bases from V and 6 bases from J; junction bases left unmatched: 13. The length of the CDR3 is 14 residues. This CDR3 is CASSWGLVSAEQYF. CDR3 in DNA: TGCGCCAGTAGTTGGGGACTAGTATCCGCCGAGCAGTACTTC.